This entry concerns a single T cell receptor (beta chain). In its sample, this clone was seen a few times. There is no known antigen for this receptor. No clone much larger than this one lies a single base away; base qualities are absent. From the cysteine up to the phenylalanine, the CDR3 has a length of 12 residues. Only CDR3 DNA is held: 36 bases, read in frame from base 1. V and J lose 6 bases and 6 bases, and a span of 10 bases separates them. CDR1 and CDR2, looked up from the germline V gene, are SGHAT and FQNNGV. This entry belongs to a study of beta chain features in type 1 diabetes (dated by TCRdb to the late 2010s). At the level of the whole study: Patients and healthy donors did not differ in mean age, gender distribution, total cell number or subset yield. A total of over 95,000,000 sorted cells were examined across all samples, and RNA yield correlated strongly with the number of cells per subset. In the study, recently diagnosed type 1 diabetes patients and matched healthy donors were compared on the TCRB repertoires of their sorted circulating CD4+ T cell subsets. Naive and central memory subsets were obtained from all 30 or so donors, but regulatory and stem cell-like memory subsets were isolated from only 8 patients and roughly eight healthy donors. Overall results and qualifications from the work: HLA sub-analyses involved small numbers of individuals, so any influence of HLA type on TCRB rearrangement remained unresolved. Because cDNA was sequenced instead of genomic DNA, activated cells with high expression could be over-represented, although the groups did not differ in activation or CD3 levels. Fewer insertions and more nucleotide deletions at VDJ recombination sites were observed in patients with type 1 diabetes, implying thymic rearrangement abnormalities. Shorter templates might be favored by PCR, yet because patient and control samples were amplified and corrected together, any such skew would affect both groups equally. Type 1 diabetes patients showed a moderate but significant shortening of TCRB CDR3 length in all four CD4+ subsets. Naive, central memory and regulatory TCRB repertoires appeared to be more similar among patients than among healthy donors.

Each donor gave one peripheral blood draw, around 100 mL on average, collected into heparinised tubes. Using a panel that included CD45RO, CCR7, CD25, CD127, CD95 and CD27, naive, central memory, regulatory and stem cell-like memory CD4+ T cells were sorted on a BD FACSAria II. All sorted populations exceeded 95% purity. Right away, PBMCs were isolated by Lymphoprep density gradient centrifugation and were stained directly, with no culture step. Samples were stained and sorted in pairs, with one healthy donor and one patient per experiment, so that batch effects were minimized. The High Capacity cDNA Reverse Transcription Kit was used to reverse transcribe all of the isolated RNA, meaning that expressed TCRB transcripts were what got sequenced. Deep immunoSEQ sequencing was performed on naive, central memory and regulatory T cell samples, with an average of roughly 3.5 million total reads per sample. Sorted cells were lysed in RLT buffer and RNA was extracted with DNase-treated RNeasy Micro or Mini kits, depending on cell number. To prevent cross-contamination, every cell subset was processed on its own, while patient and healthy donor samples were processed together. The immunoSEQ multiplex PCR was used to amplify TCRB sequences from cDNA, yielding 87-bp fragments that span the CDR3 region. Amplicons were sequenced on the Illumina HiSeq platform. The source study handled its data this way. PCR bias was computationally corrected using synthetic template baselines, reads within Hamming distance 2 were collapsed, and singletons that could not be merged were discarded. Reads were aligned against IMGT to assign V, D and J genes, CDR3 length and insertions or deletions at six rearrangement sites. Clonotype counts were normalized to sorted cell number within each subset before computing true diversity and Gini coefficients with the tcR R package. The overlap coefficient, calculated on TCRB nucleotide sequences, was used to measure repertoire sharing. Not all clones reach the TCRdb copy of this immuneACCESS table, which keeps in-frame sequences only. Checked studies attribute under half of the gap to unresolved V genes and leave the rest unexplained. Clone size and the V and J calls come from that table; the DNA yielded D and trimming. This sample comprises around 160,000 clones, under 60% of them detected only once. Clones ranked in the top ten supply around 0.39% of the sample.

The source is a man between 18 and 29 years old in good health. Sequencing was carried out using Tregs from blood. Explained via the paper, the cell subset or site label denotes: regulatory CD4+ T cells. This chain joins TRBV11-2 to TRBJ2-3; the best D guess is TRBD2, with 5 bases matching. The CDR3 region has the sequence CASSHAGDTQYF. Read as DNA, the sequence is TGTGCCAGCAGTCACGCGGGCGATACGCAGTATTTT.